Following are 15 T cell receptor beta chains from one sample sequenced in a study of cytomegalovirus exposure and HLA in healthy donors. TCRdb keeps only in-frame clones here, not all; method: immunoSEQ multiplex PCR. The sample lists 150,000 to 200,000 clones; about 96% were seen once. The sample was PBMCs. The source of these receptors is a woman younger than 30 in good health and CMV-seronegative.

V gene TRBV10-3 combines with J gene TRBJ2-7; TRBD1 agrees at 9 bases. Germline assignment: CDR1 ENHRY and CDR2 SYGVKD. Losses at the gene ends were 8 bases for V and 1 base for J; bases not matched to a gene: 6. CDR3 length: 14 amino acids. CDR3 in amino acids: CAIGGTGSSYEQYF. In DNA, the CDR3 is TGTGCCATCGGGGGGACAGGGTCTTCCTACGAGCAGTACTTC.

The V and J genes are TRBV14 and TRBJ2-3, with D perhaps matching TRBD2 (5 bases). CDR1 and CDR2 from the germline V gene are SGHDN and FVKESK. V was trimmed by 4 bases and J by 7 bases, leaving 12 bases between them. The CDR3 totals 13 residues. This chain's CDR3 is CASSPTLANTQYF. CDR3 DNA: TGTGCCAGCAGCCCCACGCTAGCTAATACGCAGTATTTT.

This chain connects TRBV5-8 to TRBJ1-4; 9 nucleotides agree with TRBD1. CDR1 SGHTS and CDR2 YDEGEE come from the germline V gene. V was pared by 2 bases and J by 4 bases, with 3 bases of the junction left unmatched. CDR3 length: 15 amino acids. CDR3 loop: CASSFGDRDNEKLFF. The DNA of the CDR3 is TGTGCCAGCAGCTTCGGGGACAGGGATAATGAAAAACTGTTTTTT.

The chain recombines TRBV15 with TRBJ2-3; D is unresolved. Germline V gene data show CDR1 as LNHNV and CDR2 as YYDKDF (reference sequence). The germline V and J ends were trimmed by 1 base and 3 bases, with 8 bases remaining between them. The CDR3 length is 14 residues. CDR3 residues: CATSRGEQTDTQYF. DNA for the CDR3: TGTGCCACCAGCAGAGGCGAACAGACAGATACGCAGTATTTT.

This chain uses TRBV5-1 with TRBJ2-7; TRBD2 matches at 7 bases. Germline values: CDR1 SGHRS, CDR2 YFSETQ. CDR3 length: 14 amino acids. V was pared by 0 bases and J by 1 base, with 1 base of the junction left unmatched. DNA of the CDR3: TGCGCCAGCAGCTTGGGCGGGGGTTCCTACGAGCAGTACTTC. This codes for CASSLGGGSYEQYF.

This sequence joins TRBV7-9 and TRBJ1-4; D remains unclear. CDR1 is SEHNR and CDR2 is FQNEAQ in the germline V gene (reference sequence). V gave up 5 bases and J gave up 8 bases, with 18 bases separating them. The CDR3 covers 15 residues. The CDR3 here is CASSPGWAAGEKLFF. The CDR3 nucleotides read TGTGCCAGCAGCCCTGGGTGGGCGGCGGGAGAAAAACTGTTTTTT.

The rearrangement links TRBV14 to TRBJ1-2, with D possibly being TRBD1 (6 bases). CDR1 is SGHDN, CDR2 FVKESK, per germline. The CDR3 loop spans 13 amino acids. The V end was cut by 8 bases, the J end by 6 bases, with 16 bases between. CDR3 protein: CASGVQGGDGYTF. In DNA form, the CDR3 reads TGTGCCAGCGGGGTACAGGGTGGCGATGGCTACACCTTC.

The V gene is TRBV25-1, the J gene TRBJ2-7; TRBD2 agrees at 8 bases. Germline loops: CDR1 MGHDK, CDR2 SYGVNS. The CDR3 totals 14 residues. V shed 6 bases, J shed 2 bases, and the junction held 6 bases outside the gene matches. The CDR3, as DNA: TGTGCCAGCAGCGCGGGGGGTCGGGCCTACGAGCAGTACTTC. Encoded protein: CASSAGGRAYEQYF.

J is TRBJ2-5 and V is TRBV9; possibly TRBD2 for D (5 bases). Trimming took 0 bases from V and 5 from J, leaving 14 bases between them. CDR3 length: 15 residues. Per germline, CDR1 SGDLS and CDR2 YYNGEE. CDR3 sequence: CASSVEGAGGETQYF. CDR3 coding DNA: TGTGCCAGCAGCGTAGAAGGTGCAGGCGGGGAGACCCAGTACTTC.

V usage is TRBV5-1 and J usage is TRBJ2-2, with TRBD2 matching over 7 bases. The V and J ends lost 6 bases and 3 bases, in that order; junction bases with no gene match: 8. In germline, CDR1 is SGHRS, CDR2 YFSETQ. The CDR3 is 15 residues long. The CDR3 region has the DNA TGCGCCAGCACAAGACTAGCCAGTGACACCGGGGAGCTGTTTTTT. As protein: CASTRLASDTGELFF.

The genes are TRBV5-1 and TRBJ1-2; no clear D. The V gene's germline CDR1 is SGHRS and CDR2 YFSETQ. Trimming pared 2 bases from V and 9 bases from J, leaving 14 bases between. The CDR3 is made up of 13 amino acids. The CDR3 loop reads CASSLDTTWSYTF. CDR3 nucleotides: TGCGCCAGCAGCTTAGACACCACTTGGAGCTACACCTTC.

The chain combines TRBV15 with TRBJ2-5; D is undetermined. V lost 0 bases and J lost 5, with 10 bases in between. Germline lookup yields CDR1 LNHNV and CDR2 YYDKDF (reference sequence). This CDR3 is built from 14 residues. CDR3 in DNA: TGTGCCACCAGCAGAGATTTGGGCCGGGAGACCCAGTACTTC. Protein sequence: CATSRDLGRETQYF.

V gene TRBV7-6 combines with J gene TRBJ2-5, with unresolved D. Germline CDR1 is SGHVS and CDR2 is FNYEAQ. The V and J ends lost 1 base and 6 bases respectively, with 15 bases between them. The CDR3 length is 15 residues. CDR3 DNA sequence: TGTGCCAGCAGCTTAGAAGTATCGGTGGTGCAGACCCAGTACTTC. It yields the protein CASSLEVSVVQTQYF.

This clone occurred once. Other nucleotide sequences in the sample specify the same CDR3. The chain is built from TRBV7-2 and TRBJ1-6, with D perhaps TRBD1 (6 bases). This CDR3 comprises 14 residues. Trimming pared 0 bases from V and 8 bases from J, leaving 8 bases between. Germline V lookup: CDR1 SGHTA, CDR2 FQGNSA. CDR3 coding DNA: TGTGCCAGCAGCTTAGCACAGGGTTATTCACCCCTCCACTTT. Its protein is CASSLAQGYSPLHF.

The rearrangement links TRBV7-6 to TRBJ1-1; D not resolved. The CDR3 consists of 14 residues. Germline CDR1 and CDR2: SGHVS and FNYEAQ. The V and J ends lost 2 bases and 4 bases respectively, with 11 bases between them. CDR3 sequence reads: CASSLRSTGTEAFF. CDR3 nucleotide sequence: TGTGCCAGCAGCTTACGGTCCACGGGCACTGAAGCTTTCTTT.